The 16 T cell receptor beta chains given below trace back to one sample, sequenced in a study of human T cells and chemical hapten exposure. Time point: patch test 1, 2 weeks after DPC sensitization. The treatment is: therapeutic diphenylcyclopropenone sensitization with weekly scalp DPC. TCRdb redid the calling of the RACE reads with MiXCR, one entry per CDR3 protein. In the table there are 75,000 to 90,000 distinct CDR3 sequences, approximately 10% of which are singletons. The sample was whole blood, taken in connection with sensitization to the hapten diphenylcyclopropenone (DPC). The receptors were sampled from a woman aged 55-70 years with alopecia areata. Some clones in this sample may be carry-over from other donors' samples.

This rearrangement joins TRBV20-1 to TRBJ2-1; D gene uncertain. Per the germline V gene, CDR1 is DFQATT and CDR2 is SNEGSKA (reference sequence). The CDR3 extends over 15 amino acids. With 1 base removed from V and 4 bases from J, the gap between germline ends came to 14 bases. As DNA, the CDR3 is TGCAGTGCTAGAGTCAGGAGATCCCTATACAATGAGCAGTTCTTC. The encoded protein is CSARVRRSLYNEQFF.

This clonotype has a count of ten or more. The chain has TRBV12-3 or TRBV12-4 and TRBJ1-1, with TRBD1 matching over 8 bases. V gave up 3 bases and J gave up 0 bases; unmatched junction bases: 3. This CDR3 spans 15 amino acids. The CDR3 DNA follows: TGTGCCAGCAGTTTGGACAGGGCCTTGAACACTGAAGCTTTCTTT. Its translation is CASSLDRALNTEAFF.

Notes on this clonotype: Being one base from a much bigger clone, this may be a read error. The gene calls are TRBV5-1 and TRBJ2-3; D ambiguous. Germline CDR1 SGHRS, CDR2 YFSETQ. The CDR3 length is 11 residues. V lost 2 bases to trimming and J lost 5 bases, with 3 bases between them. The CDR3 sequence: CASSFEDTQYF. CDR3 bases: TGCGCCAGCAGCTTCGAAGATACGCAGTATTTT.

The table lists this clonotype with a few counts. The CDR3, as DNA: TGTGCCACCCACGATTGGGCTTTCTTT. This gives the protein CATHDWAFF. This chain links TRBV24-1 with TRBJ1-1; D gene unclear. The CDR3 spans 9 residues. Germline-derived CDR1 and CDR2 are KGHDR and SFDVKD. Deletions cut 9 bases from V and 11 bases from J, with 9 bases between.

The rearrangement uses TRBV9 and TRBJ2-3; TRBD1 aligns across 7 bases. The CDR3 totals 13 residues. Germline V lookup: CDR1 SGDLS, CDR2 YYNGEE. V was clipped by 5 bases and J by 8 bases; unmatched bases: 8. The CDR3 region is CASSGGSGGTQYF. The CDR3 DNA sequence: TGTGCCAGCAGTGGTGGATCAGGGGGTACGCAGTATTTT.

This clonotype has a count of ten or more. The chain joins TRBV5-1 to TRBJ2-3; D could derive from TRBD1 or TRBD2 (6 bases each). Trimming took 1 base from V and 2 from J, leaving 17 bases between them. Germline loops: CDR1 SGHRS, CDR2 YFSETQ. This CDR3 comprises 17 residues. The CDR3 protein is CASSLWDFGGATDTQYF. The CDR3 DNA sequence: TGCGCCAGCAGCTTGTGGGATTTCGGGGGCGCCACAGATACGCAGTATTTT.

This clonotype occurred many times. This rearrangement joins TRBV12-3 or TRBV12-4 to TRBJ2-3; either TRBD1 or TRBD2 may supply D (5 bases each). Trimming left V 9 bases short and J 4 bases short, with 20 bases between. The CDR3 totals 15 residues. The CDR3 sequence: CASGLGTSFADTQYF. CDR3 sequence (DNA): TGTGCCAGTGGCCTTGGGACCTCGTTCGCAGATACGCAGTATTTT.

This clonotype was seen a handful of times. The chain employs TRBV20-1 and TRBJ1-1; D is undetermined. The CDR3 covers 13 residues. The V end lost 0 bases, the J end lost 4 bases, and 9 bases lay between the germline ends. Germline V CDR1 and CDR2: DFQATT, SNEGSKA (reference sequence). The CDR3 region has the DNA TGCAGTGCTAGAGAGGGATCGAGCACTGAAGCTTTCTTT. Translation: CSAREGSSTEAFF.

This chain joins TRBV7-2 and TRBJ2-1; 8 bases map to TRBD2. J gave up 2 bases and V 5 bases, and 5 bases lay outside the gene matches. Germline assignment: CDR1 SGHTA and CDR2 FQGNSA. The CDR3 extends over 15 amino acids. Here the CDR3 DNA reads TGTGCCAGCAGCATACTAGCGGCAGCCTACAATGAGCAGTTCTTC. Translating it yields CASSILAAAYNEQFF.

This clonotype was found once. A much larger clone lies one base from this, so it may be a read error. The gene calls are TRBV11-2 and TRBJ2-1, with a possible D match to TRBD1 (5 bases). The CDR3 is 12 residues long. V was trimmed by 8 bases and J by 11 bases, leaving 16 bases between them. Per germline, CDR1 SGHAT and CDR2 FQNNGV. CDR3 residues: CASGWNTGQQFF. CDR3 sequence (DNA): TGTGCCAGCGGCTGGAATACAGGACAGCAGTTCTTC.

This chain connects TRBV6-5 to TRBJ2-1; TRBD2 matches 9 bases. This CDR3 is built from 15 residues. Germline loops: CDR1 MNHEY, CDR2 SVGAGI. The V segment lost 6 bases and the J segment 9 bases; nucleotides outside the gene matches: 12. The CDR3 sequence is CASSKLAGARGEQFF. CDR3 coding DNA: TGTGCCAGCAGCAAACTAGCGGGCGCCAGGGGTGAGCAGTTCTTC.

The gene calls are TRBV29-1 and TRBJ2-2, with 10 positions matching TRBD1. The CDR3 sequence is 13 residues long. Germline V gives CDR1 SQVTM, CDR2 ANQGSEA. The V segment lost 6 bases and the J segment 4 bases; nucleotides outside the gene matches: 2. The CDR3 is CSVGTGVTGELFF. CDR3 in DNA: TGCAGCGTCGGGACAGGGGTCACCGGGGAGCTGTTTTTT.

This clonotype came up a few times. The chain carries TRBV15 and TRBJ2-3; D is ambiguous. The germline CDR1 and CDR2 sequences are LNHNV and YYDKDF (reference sequence). CDR3 size: 14 residues. V lost 1 base, J lost 7 bases, and 12 bases lay in between. This CDR3 is CATSRASLGNTQYF. CDR3 nucleotides: TGTGCCACCAGCAGAGCTAGTCTGGGAAATACGCAGTATTTT.

The sample holds a few counts of this clonotype. J is TRBJ2-3 and V is TRBV7-2; D call uncertain. The V gene's germline CDR1 is SGHTA and CDR2 FQGNSA. The CDR3 is 15 residues long. V lost 1 base and J lost 0, with 8 bases in between. CDR3 sequence: CASSLVPDSTDTQYF. CDR3 sequence (DNA): TGTGCCAGCAGCTTAGTCCCGGATAGCACAGATACGCAGTATTTT. Full variable domain (missing parts from reference TRBV7-2 and TRBJ2-3): GAGVSQSPSNKVTEKGKDVELRCDPISGHTALYWYRQSLGQGLEFLIYFQGNSAPDKSGLPSDRFSAERTGGSVSTLTIQRTQQEDSAVYLCASSLVPDSTDTQYFGPGTRLTVL.

The table lists this clonotype with a few counts. The genes are TRBV10-3 and TRBJ2-3; 13 nucleotides match TRBD2. From germline, CDR1 is ENHRY and CDR2 SYGVKD. CDR3 length equals 14 residues. Unmatched junction bases numbered 3, after V lost 10 bases and J lost 2 bases. Here the CDR3 reads CATGLAGVTDTQYF. The CDR3 DNA is TGTGCCACAGGACTAGCGGGGGTCACAGATACGCAGTATTTT.

The chain links TRBV11-2 to TRBJ2-1; D remains ambiguous. The CDR3 is 15 amino acids. Looked up from germline, CDR1 is SGHAT and CDR2 is FQNNGV. The V end was cut by 1 base, the J end by 8 bases, with 15 bases between. In nucleotides, the CDR3 is TGTGCCAGCAGCTTAGTCGGGTCGTTCTCGGATGAGCAGTTCTTC. It encodes CASSLVGSFSDEQFF.